The clone carrying this T cell receptor beta chain occurred many times. This specimen comes from a study of T cells in Graves' hyperthyroidism and ophthalmopathy. Germline CDR1 is LGHDT and CDR2 is YNNKEL (reference sequence). J was trimmed by 9 bases and V by 7 bases; bases with no gene match: 9. The CDR3 extends over 14 amino acids. Diagnosing involved the use of clinical symptoms, serum thyroxine and TRAb, thyroid ultrasound and orbital computed tomography. The source of the PBMCs was 8 to 10 ml of fresh peripheral blood. Regions amplified from RNA transcripts were the TCR beta CDR3 regions. With the HTBI primer set, the TCR CDR3 went through a first round of RT-PCR. TCRdb re-derived calls from the multiplex PCR reads in MiXCR, one entry per CDR3 protein. This table holds 300,000 to 450,000 distinct CDR3 sequences, 18% found once.

This chain uses TRBV3-1 with TRBJ1-6, with 7 nucleotides matching TRBD1. Sequenced input: blood. This TCR was sampled from a man aged 18 to 29 with Graves' ophthalmopathy. The CDR3 region has the DNA TGTGCCAGCATGCCCTCAGGGGGGGGTTCACCCCTCCACTTT. The encoded protein is CASMPSGGGSPLHF.